The T cell receptor (beta chain) under discussion was sequenced for a study of early T cells in non-severe SARS-CoV-2 infection. Whole-study context: Chains stayed unpaired after sequencing of bulk RNA from unsorted whole blood.

Germline V gives CDR1 SGHTA, CDR2 FQGNSA. With 3 bases removed from V and 5 bases from J, the gap between germline ends came to 13 bases. The CDR3 is 14 residues long. This clonotype was seen repeatedly, ten times or more. Antigen specificity is unknown. As part of library construction, unique molecular identifiers were attached to individual cDNA molecules. TCRdb reprocessed the 5' RACE reads via MiXCR and lists one record per CDR3 protein. The table lists about 33,000 distinct CDR3 sequences, approximately 5% of them singletons. Study results and limitations: VDJdb matching favored anti-spike CD8 responses, missing private and CD4 specificities.

Sequencing was done on a sample of whole blood. The sequence was collected from an adult who was a healthcare worker with PCR-confirmed SARS-CoV-2 infection or an uninfected control (not recorded which). The J gene is TRBJ2-5, the V gene TRBV7-2; D gene unclear. The CDR3 region is CASSFQNSGETQYF. CDR3 DNA sequence: TGTGCCAGCAGCTTCCAAAACAGTGGGGAGACCCAGTACTTC.